This record concerns one T cell receptor beta chain sequence. Its antigen is undetermined. Some clones are missing from TCRdb's copy, which holds only in-frame ones; the method was immunoSEQ multiplex PCR. The sample holds about 100,000 clones; about 90% are singletons and the top ten take 16%. The data are from a study of T cell responses to AZD1222 COVID-19 vaccine. Study at large: Pooled together were second doses at about 4 or about 12 weeks. Study conclusions and caveats: AZD1222 recipients seropositive at baseline numbered only 6 or 7. Spike-specific TCR breadth and depth grew following two AZD1222 doses.

The trim removed 1 base at V and 6 bases at J, leaving 6 bases unmatched. This CDR3 contains 15 residues. CDR1 SGHVS and CDR2 FQNEAQ come from the germline V gene. The chain uses TRBV7-8 and TRBJ2-1; 7 bases are shared with TRBD2. This TCR derives from an adult in good health. The material was peripheral blood, obtained on day 0 of AZD1222 vaccination. The CDR3 loop is CASSLGGSQFNEQFF. The CDR3 DNA sequence: TGTGCCAGCAGCTTAGGCGGGAGCCAGTTCAATGAGCAGTTCTTC.